This T cell receptor beta chain emerged from a study of post-analysis software for immune sequencing data. For the study at large: Both relapsing-remitting and secondary progressive multiple sclerosis featured among the disease courses, as did progressive-relapsing multiple sclerosis. Findings and caveats of the study: Comparison of patients with controls showed a handful of TRBV segments more frequent in patients, TRBV5-6, TRBV5-1 and TRBV20-1 among them. Batch-mates among the samples co-clustered strongly by F measure. Those with multiple sclerosis, the patient group, showed significantly lower normalized Chao1 diversity than controls.

CDR3 length: 18 residues. Germline CDR1 MDHEN, CDR2 SYDVKM. The V end was cut by 5 bases, the J end by 2 bases, with 23 bases between. This clonotype was counted ten times or more. The antigen is unknown. The TCR beta cDNA libraries contained unique molecular identifiers. With roughly 0.9 to 11 million T cells as the source, approximately 450,000 cDNA molecules resulted. TCRdb reprocessed the PCR reads via MiXCR and lists one record per CDR3 protein. Of about 260,000 distinct CDR3 sequences in the sample, approximately 34% were seen once. The clonotype was recovered from a girl under 18 with multiple sclerosis. The specimen was blood. V gene TRBV28 combines with J gene TRBJ2-3; no firm D call. The CDR3 sequence is CASSPYSKGMGFTDTQYF. The CDR3 DNA reads as TGTGCCAGCAGTCCGTATTCCAAAGGGATGGGGTTCACAGATACGCAGTATTTT.